This T cell receptor (beta chain) was identified in a study of blood T cell repertoires in COVID-19. Only in-frame clones appear in the TCRdb table, and some are missing; sequencing was by immunoSEQ multiplex PCR. The sample lists roughly 250,000 clones, 91% occurring once. This TCR was recovered from a human donor in a cohort exposed to, infected with or recovered from COVID-19 (not recorded which). The donor label of this sample is uncertain. The sequenced sample was PBMCs or T cells enriched from blood (not recorded which).

In DNA, the CDR3 is TGTGCCAGCATGGGGTACAGGGGAAACGAGCAGTACTTC. Translation gives CASMGYRGNEQYF. This chain links TRBV25-1 with TRBJ2-7; 7 positions match TRBD1. CDR1 is MGHDK and CDR2 is SYGVNS in the germline V gene. Trimming at V came to 7 bases and at J to 5 bases, leaving 8 bases not matched to a gene. The CDR3 runs 13 residues.